Shown below are 25 T cell receptor beta chains from a single sample sequenced in a study of radiation and T cells in renal cell carcinoma. The sample's treatment: treatment-naive control, cytoreductive nephrectomy. Produced via immunoSEQ multiplex PCR; TCRdb's table is partial and in-frame only. This table holds 14,000 to 15,000 clones, 62% found once. The source material was tumor tissue, sampled from a patient whose treatment was nephrectomy without radiotherapy. The source of these receptors is a man between 60 and 75 years old with renal cell carcinoma.

The count of this clone is one. The chain carries TRBV11-2 and TRBJ1-5; D is unclear. V was cut by 2 bases and J by 5 bases, with 13 bases left in between. The CDR3 is made up of 15 amino acids. Germline V lookup: CDR1 SGHAT, CDR2 FQNNGV. The CDR3 protein is CASSLSGPGDQPQHF. DNA for the CDR3: TGTGCCAGCAGCTTAAGCGGGCCCGGGGATCAGCCCCAGCATTTT. Full variable domain (outside the CDR3, taken from reference TRBV11-2 and TRBJ1-5): EAGVAQSPRYKIIEKRQSVAFWCNPISGHATLYWYQQILGQGPKLLIQFQNNGVVDDSQLPKDRFSAERLKGVDSTLKIQPAKLEDSAVYLCASSLSGPGDQPQHFGDGTRLSIL.

V and J are TRBV28 and TRBJ1-3; 12 bases line up with TRBD1. This CDR3 region has 15 residues. V shed 6 bases and J 3 bases; nucleotides not matched to a gene: 3. Germline lookup yields CDR1 MDHEN and CDR2 SYDVKM. The CDR3 DNA reads TGTGCCAGCAGGGGACAGGGGGCCTATGGAAACACCATATATTTT. Its protein is CASRGQGAYGNTIYF.

The table lists this clone with a few counts. V and J are TRBV5-1 and TRBJ1-1; 8 positions match TRBD1. The CDR3 length is 14 residues. CDR1 is SGHRS, CDR2 YFSETQ, per germline. With V trimmed by 5 bases and J by 4 bases, 7 bases remained unmatched. The CDR3 spells CASSATGVGTEAFF. The CDR3 nucleotides read TGCGCCAGCAGTGCGACAGGGGTGGGCACTGAAGCTTTCTTT.

This clone was seen a few times. V is TRBV29-1 and J is TRBJ2-5; tentatively, D is TRBD2 (6 bases). The CDR3 has 16 amino acids. Germline loops: CDR1 SQVTM, CDR2 ANQGSEA. Deletions cut 4 bases from V and 4 bases from J, with 22 bases between. The chain's CDR3 is CSVGRHGGAGGETQYF. The DNA for the CDR3 is TGCAGCGTTGGCCGCCATGGAGGCGCCGGGGGAGAGACCCAGTACTTC.

This clone was seen once. The chain couples TRBV28 to TRBJ2-7; D uncertain. Between the trimmed V and J ends, which lost 7 bases and 5 bases, there was a span of 15 bases. Germline CDR1 MDHEN, CDR2 SYDVKM. The CDR3 runs to 13 residues. The CDR3 sequence: CASTLTTPNEQYF. The DNA for the CDR3 is TGTGCCAGCACCCTCACTACCCCAAACGAGCAGTACTTC.

With respect to this clone: The same CDR3 can be traced to other DNA sequences in this sample. The chain couples TRBV2 to TRBJ2-5; D gene uncertain. The CDR3 covers 12 residues. Germline V gives CDR1 SNHLY, CDR2 FYNNEI. The V end lost 6 bases, the J end lost 2 bases, and 7 bases lay between the germline ends. The CDR3 reads CASSALQETQYF. The DNA for the CDR3 is TGTGCCAGCAGCGCTCTGCAAGAGACCCAGTACTTC.

The CDR3 DNA follows: TGTGCCAGCAGCTTATGGAGCGTTGAGCAGTACTTC. It encodes CASSLWSVEQYF. J is TRBJ2-7 and V is TRBV7-2, with D hard to call. V was cut by 2 bases and J by 7 bases, with 9 bases left in between. Looked up from germline, CDR1 is SGHTA and CDR2 is FQGNSA. This CDR3 region has 12 residues.

This clone turned up a few times. The genes are TRBV2 and TRBJ1-1, with D uncertain. The CDR3 is 14 amino acids. Trimming removed 6 bases at V and 0 bases at J, with 11 bases between. Per the germline V gene, CDR1 is SNHLY and CDR2 is FYNNEI. The CDR3 reads CASRVNRMNTEAFF. In DNA form, the CDR3 reads TGTGCCAGCAGGGTTAACAGAATGAACACTGAAGCTTTCTTT.

The rearrangement links TRBV5-8 to TRBJ2-1; D could derive from TRBD1 or TRBD2 (5 bases each). Germline V gene lookup returns CDR1 SGHTS and CDR2 YDEGEE. The ends were cut back, 0 bases at V and 15 bases at J, with 19 bases in the middle. The CDR3 contains 14 residues. For the CDR3, the DNA is TGTGCCAGCAGCTTGGGGGATTTCAGGGTCGGAGGGTTCTTC. Encoded protein: CASSLGDFRVGGFF. The entire variable domain, with the rest obtained from reference TRBV5-8 and TRBJ2-1, is as follows: EAGVTQSPTHLIKTRGQQATLRCSPISGHTSVYWYQQALGLGLQFLLWYDEGEERNRGNFPPRFSGRQFPNYSSELNVNALELEDSALYLCASSLGDFRVGGFFGPGTRLTVL.

V and J are TRBV10-3 and TRBJ2-3; the D gene is possibly TRBD1 (6 bases). The germline gives CDR1 ENHRY, CDR2 SYGVKD. This CDR3 is built from 14 residues. Between the trimmed V and J ends, which lost 6 bases and 2 bases, there was a span of 12 bases. CDR3 sequence reads: CAISEGTFTDTQYF. Here the CDR3 DNA reads TGTGCCATCAGCGAGGGGACATTCACAGATACGCAGTATTTT.

The chain uses TRBV18 and TRBJ2-1, with a tentative D call TRBD1 (6 bases). Between the trimmed V and J ends, which lost 6 bases and 9 bases, there was a span of 24 bases. The CDR3 runs 16 residues. The V gene's germline CDR1 is KGHSH and CDR2 LQKENI. The CDR3 here is CASSPQQGSPELEQFF. CDR3 bases: TGTGCCAGCTCCCCTCAACAGGGAAGTCCGGAACTTGAGCAGTTCTTC.

The chain uses TRBV10-3 and TRBJ1-5; weak D call: TRBD1 (6 bases). CDR1 ENHRY and CDR2 SYGVKD come from the germline V gene. V was trimmed by 1 base and J by 2 bases, leaving 15 bases between them. The CDR3 runs to 17 residues. CDR3 amino acids: CAISEWGQGKGNQPQHF. The CDR3 region has the DNA TGTGCCATCAGTGAGTGGGGACAAGGTAAAGGCAATCAGCCCCAGCATTTT.

This clone was recorded a few times. CDR3 residues: CASSLDTPRAQPQHF. As DNA, the CDR3 is TGTGCCAGCAGCCTGGACACCCCGAGGGCCCAGCCCCAGCATTTT. The chain links TRBV28 to TRBJ1-5, with D perhaps TRBD1 (5 bases). The V end lost 6 bases, the J end lost 7 bases, and 19 bases lay between the germline ends. Germline V gene lookup returns CDR1 MDHEN and CDR2 SYDVKM. The CDR3 runs to 15 residues.

This clone was seen more than once but under ten times. The CDR3 protein is CASSERAANEKLFF. The CDR3 DNA sequence: TGCGCCAGCAGCGAGAGGGCAGCTAATGAAAAACTGTTTTTT. The chain combines TRBV5-1 with TRBJ1-4, with unresolved D. Germline V gene sequence: CDR1 SGHRS, CDR2 YFSETQ. V was clipped by 4 bases and J by 3 bases, with 10 bases between them. The CDR3 runs to 14 residues.

The gene calls are TRBV29-1 and TRBJ1-3; no clear D. The germline CDR1 and CDR2 sequences are SQVTM and ANQGSEA. This CDR3 region has 13 residues. V lost 4 bases, J lost 0 bases, and 7 bases lay in between. DNA of the CDR3: TGCAGCGTTGGGGAGGGCTCTGGAAACACCATATATTTT. Protein sequence: CSVGEGSGNTIYF.

This clone occurred once. This chain links TRBV29-1 with TRBJ2-6; D remains unclear. The CDR3 runs 14 residues. The V end lost 5 bases, the J end lost 0 bases, and 8 bases lay between the germline ends. Looked up from germline, CDR1 is SQVTM and CDR2 is ANQGSEA. CDR3 sequence reads: CSVLKGSGANVLTF. CDR3 sequence (DNA): TGCAGCGTTCTTAAGGGCTCTGGGGCCAACGTCCTGACTTTC.

This chain joins TRBV6-5 and TRBJ2-2; TRBD2 might be the D (5 bases). Deletions cut 7 bases from V and 1 base from J, with 10 bases between. CDR3 size: 14 residues. Germline V gene sequence: CDR1 MNHEY, CDR2 SVGAGI. This chain's CDR3 is CASTWTGNTGELFF. Here the CDR3 DNA reads TGTGCCAGCACTTGGACTGGGAACACCGGGGAGCTGTTTTTT.

This clone was recorded only once. The rearrangement links TRBV7-6 to TRBJ2-6; D is perhaps TRBD1 or TRBD2 (6 bases each). The V gene's germline CDR1 is SGHVS and CDR2 FNYEAQ. The CDR3 consists of 18 residues. The V end lost 5 bases, the J end lost 0 bases, and 17 bases lay between the germline ends. For the CDR3, the DNA is TGTGCCAGCAGCGGAAGCAGGGGAGGTGTCTCTGGGGCCAACGTCCTGACTTTC. Translated, it gives CASSGSRGGVSGANVLTF.

This clone was counted a few times. The rearrangement joins TRBV19 to TRBJ1-1; no definite D call. Germline V gene sequence: CDR1 LNHDA, CDR2 SQIVND (reference sequence). V was trimmed by 0 bases and J by 0 bases, leaving 8 bases between them. There are 15 residues in the CDR3. The CDR3 here is CASSIDPGMNTEAFF. For the CDR3, the DNA is TGTGCCAGTAGTATAGATCCCGGTATGAACACTGAAGCTTTCTTT.

In nucleotides, the CDR3 is TGTGCCAGCACCCCGCCCCGGGGCGGGCAGTACTTC. Amino acid sequence: CASTPPRGGQYF. This sequence joins TRBV28 and TRBJ2-7; D possibly matches TRBD1 or TRBD2 (5 bases each). Germline assignment: CDR1 MDHEN and CDR2 SYDVKM. CDR3 length equals 12 residues. V was clipped by 7 bases and J by 9 bases, with 16 bases between them.

V and J are TRBV29-1 and TRBJ2-7; D unresolved. The CDR3 totals 13 residues. The germline V gene has CDR1 SQVTM and CDR2 ANQGSEA. The V and J ends lost 7 bases and 3 bases respectively, with 16 bases between them. CDR3 sequence: CSALLGVSYEQYF. DNA for the CDR3: TGCAGCGCCCTCCTTGGGGTCAGCTACGAGCAGTACTTC.

V is TRBV29-1 and J is TRBJ1-1; D is undetermined. This CDR3 has 13 residues. Deletions cut 4 bases from V and 4 bases from J, with 13 bases between. Germline V gene sequence: CDR1 SQVTM, CDR2 ANQGSEA. Written as DNA, the CDR3 is TGCAGCGTTGGAGAGGTTTACGGCACTGAAGCTTTCTTT. Its protein product is CSVGEVYGTEAFF. Complete variable domain (other parts from reference TRBV29-1 and TRBJ1-1): SAVISQKPSRDICQRGTSLTIQCQVDSQVTMMFWYRQQPGQSLTLIATANQGSEATYESGFVIDKFPISRPNLTFSTLTVSNMSPEDSSIYLCSVGEVYGTEAFFGQGTRLTVV.

The chain couples TRBV7-2 to TRBJ2-2, with a weak D call TRBD1 (5 bases). This CDR3 is 14 amino acids long. V was pared by 5 bases and J by 4 bases, with 11 bases between. The germline CDR1 and CDR2 sequences are SGHTA and FQGNSA. Here the CDR3 reads CASSLSGSTGELFF. DNA for the CDR3: TGTGCCAGCAGCCTTTCAGGGTCCACCGGGGAGCTGTTTTTT.

This clone was observed a handful of times. The gene calls are TRBV29-1 and TRBJ2-7; D remains unclear. CDR3 length equals 12 residues. V lost 5 bases and J 2 bases, leaving 10 bases between the germline ends. Germline V gene data show CDR1 as SQVTM and CDR2 as ANQGSEA. The chain's CDR3 is CSVYTETYEQYF. The CDR3 DNA follows: TGCAGCGTTTACACAGAGACCTACGAGCAGTACTTC.

The chain combines TRBV7-9 with TRBJ2-2; 7 bases match TRBD1. CDR1 is SEHNR, CDR2 FQNEAQ, per germline (reference sequence). The CDR3 contains 15 residues. With 1 base clipped from V and 4 bases from J, the junction kept 3 bases outside the gene matches. The CDR3 region is CASSLGSGGTGELFF. CDR3 coding DNA: TGTGCCAGCAGCTTAGGGTCAGGGGGCACCGGGGAGCTGTTTTTT.